The TCR beta chain under discussion was sequenced for a study of CD8+CD57+ T cells in acquired aplastic anemia. Genomic DNA provided the template from which TCR beta VDJ and CDR3 profiles were obtained. Each CDR3 protein is one row after TCRdb ran MiXCR on the reads. The data show about 80,000 distinct CDR3 sequences, 40% to 50% seen once. The sequenced material came from sorted CD4+, CD8+, or CD8+CD57+ T cells (not recorded which) from PBMCs. This receptor was obtained from a human donor in good health, serving as a control.

The CDR3: CASSAGLAIETQYF. The CDR3 coding sequence is TGTGCCAGCAGCGCTGGACTAGCGATTGAGACCCAGTACTTC. The chain employs TRBV9 and TRBJ2-5, with 9 positions matching TRBD2. The J segment lost 5 bases and the V segment lost 3 bases, leaving 5 bases of the junction unmatched. The CDR3 has 14 amino acids. Germline lookup yields CDR1 SGDLS and CDR2 YYNGEE.